A selection of T cell receptor beta chains follows, all from one sample in a study of shared clonotypes between healthy human individuals. The table came from immunoSEQ multiplex PCR; TCRdb's copy has only in-frame clones and leaves some out. The top ten hold 0.89% of the sample, which has about 1.1 million clones, approximately 77% seen once. Sequencing was done on a sample of memory CD4+ T cells from PBMCs. These TCRs come from a man between 18 and 29 years old in good health. Some clones in this sample may be carry-over from other donors' samples. Each CDR3 is given with its conserved first and last residue. D genes are given only for firm matches. Not every row has a clone size; where given, it reads once, few, many or a size class.

>17|TRBJ2-1|few|TRBV7-8|TRBD2
TGTGCCACCCTCAGCGGGACTAGCGGGAGGACCTACAATGAGCAGTTCTTC
CATLSGTSGRTYNEQFF
>15|TRBJ2-1|NA|TRBV10-3|NA
TGTGCCATCAGTGAGTCTGCGGGGCCCGACAATGAGCAGTTCTTC
CAISESAGPDNEQFF
>14|TRBJ1-5|few|TRBV10-2|TRBD1
TGCGCCAGCAGAGAGACAGGGGGCGTTCAGCCCCAGCATTTT
CASRETGGVQPQHF
>15|TRBJ2-7|NA|TRBV28|TRBD2
TGTGCCAGCAGTTCACGGGGGGGATTTCACTACGAGCAGTACTTC
CASSSRGGFHYEQYF
>13|TRBJ1-2|NA|TRBV6-5|NA
TGTGCCAGCAATCGGGGAGAAGGCTATGGCTACACCTTC
CASNRGEGYGYTF
>14|TRBJ1-4|NA|TRBV2|TRBD1
TGTGCCAGCCAGTTGCAGGGGGCAGGAGAAAAACTGTTTTTT
CASQLQGAGEKLFF
>13|TRBJ1-1|few|TRBV28|TRBD1
TGTGCCAGCAGGGCTATACCGGGACAGGGCCAGATCTTT
CASRAIPGQGQIF
>16|TRBJ1-1|few|TRBV4-2|NA
TGTGCCAGCAGCCAAGATCGGGGGCTACGGAACACTGAAGCTTTCTTT
CASSQDRGLRNTEAFF
>13|TRBJ2-3|NA|TRBV28|NA
TGTGCCAGCAGTTTAGGACGGCCAGATACGCAGTATTTT
CASSLGRPDTQYF
>15|TRBJ2-2|NA|TRBV7-2|TRBD1
TGTGCCAGCAGCACCCAGGGGGCGCGCACCGGGGAGCTGTTTTTT
CASSTQGARTGELFF
>15|TRBJ1-2|NA|TRBV5-1|NA
TGCGCCAGCAGCTTGGGATCACAGAGGAACTATGGCTACACCTTC
CASSLGSQRNYGYTF
>13|TRBJ2-7|NA|TRBV6-5|TRBD2
TGTTCTGCGGGGGGGAGCCCTCTCGTGGGGCAGTACTTC
CSAGGSPLVGQYF
>14|TRBJ1-2|NA|TRBV6-6|NA
TGTGCCAGCGGGCCATCCGGGACCAGCTATGGCTACACCTTC
CASGPSGTSYGYTF
>14|TRBJ1-2|NA|TRBV19|NA
TGTGCCAGTAGGACGACAGGAACTAACTATGGCTACACCTTC
CASRTTGTNYGYTF
>15|TRBJ1-4|NA|TRBV27|TRBD1
TGTGCCAGCAGCTTTGACGGGACAGGGTACGAAAAACTGTTTTTT
CASSFDGTGYEKLFF
>15|TRBJ2-7|NA|TRBV10-3|TRBD2
TGTGCCATCAGTGAGGGACTAGAAAGCATCTACGAGCAGTACTTC
CAISEGLESIYEQYF
>13|TRBJ2-4|NA|TRBV18|TRBD1
TGTGCCAGCTCACCAGACAGGGGAAACATTCAGTACTTC
CASSPDRGNIQYF
>14|TRBJ2-1|NA|TRBV9|NA
TGTGCCAGCAGCGGACCCGCAAGGCTGGGTGAGCAGTTCTTC
CASSGPARLGEQFF
>16|TRBJ2-5|NA|TRBV10-3|NA
TGTGCCATCAGTCGGGATCGAGATTCTTACCAAGAGACCCAGTACTTC
CAISRDRDSYQETQYF
>13|TRBJ2-1|NA|TRBV7-9|NA
TGTGCCAGCAGCTTAGGACCAAGCGGGCAGCAGTTCTTC
CASSLGPSGQQFF
>14|TRBJ1-5|once|TRBV2|NA
TGTGCCAGCAGTGGCAGAGGGAGTAGTCAGCCCCAGCATTTT
CASSGRGSSQPQHF